The present TCR beta chain was sequenced within a study of shared clonotypes between healthy human individuals. Each donor was a Caucasian adult residing in Nashville, Tennessee. Study processing details: ImmunoSEQ yielded junction-only sequences lacking quality scores, so filtering differed. The protocol was immunoSEQ multiplex PCR, while the TCRdb copy is restricted to in-frame clones and leaves out a portion. D and trimming were read from the DNA, whereas the V and J calls and clone size are those reported in that table. The profile covers 520,000 or so clones, with more than 65% appearing a single time and approximately 13% taken by the ten largest. The TCR was taken from a woman aged 40-49 years in good health. Some clones in this sample may be carry-over from other donors' samples. The sample comprised PBMCs.

This CDR3 reads CASSWGLAGVLYTGELFF. The CDR3 bases are TGTGCCAGCAGTTGGGGGCTAGCGGGAGTTTTGTACACCGGGGAGCTGTTTTTT. The chain couples TRBV27 to TRBJ2-2; 10 bases align to TRBD2. Trimming took 4 bases from V and 3 from J; bases not matched to a gene: 11. The CDR3 runs to 18 residues. The germline CDR1 and CDR2 sequences are MNHEY and SMNVEV (reference sequence).